These 8 T cell receptor beta chains originate from one sample sequenced in a study of beta chain features in type 1 diabetes. Expressed TCRB transcripts were sequenced, since all the RNA that had been isolated was reverse transcribed. Libraries were prepared by immunoSEQ multiplex PCR; TCRdb keeps only in-frame clonotypes and omits some of them. The sample consists of under 450,000 clones, approximately 13% of them appearing once. The sample consisted of naive CD4+ T cells from blood. The receptors come from a man younger than 45 in good health.

This clone was picked up a small number of times. The J gene is TRBJ1-1, the V gene TRBV30; D is unresolved. The germline V and J ends were trimmed by 2 bases and 7 bases, with 14 bases remaining between them. The CDR3 is 13 residues long. CDR1 GTSNPN and CDR2 SVGIG come from the germline V gene (reference sequence). CDR3: CAWSRGLDGEAFF. DNA for the CDR3: TGTGCCTGGAGTAGAGGCCTTGACGGTGAAGCTTTCTTT.

V gene TRBV25-1 combines with J gene TRBJ2-7; a weak D match, TRBD1 (6 bases). Germline CDR1 and CDR2: MGHDK and SYGVNS. V was trimmed by 6 bases and J by 4 bases, leaving 13 bases between them. This CDR3 region has 13 residues. CDR3 in amino acids: CASSLPDSYEQYF. Written as DNA, the CDR3 is TGTGCCAGCAGCCTACCGGACAGTTACGAGCAGTACTTC.

The chain's CDR3 is CASRPGGLVLNYGYTF. CDR3 DNA sequence: TGTGCCAGCAGGCCAGGGGGCTTGGTACTTAACTATGGCTACACCTTC. This rearrangement joins TRBV27 to TRBJ1-2; 8 bases line up with TRBD1. Trimming took 6 bases from V and 1 from J; bases not matched to a gene: 10. CDR1 is MNHEY and CDR2 is SMNVEV in the germline V gene (reference sequence). There are 16 residues in the CDR3.

The sample holds a few counts of this clone. This sequence joins TRBV14 and TRBJ2-1; D unclear. This CDR3 contains 14 residues. In germline, CDR1 is SGHDN, CDR2 FVKESK. With 4 bases removed from V and 5 bases from J, the gap between germline ends came to 12 bases. CDR3 nucleotides: TGTGCCAGCAGCCGGGAAGCAGCCGACAATGAGCAGTTCTTC. It encodes CASSREAADNEQFF.

The sample holds a few counts of this clone. V gene TRBV6-1 combines with J gene TRBJ2-3; TRBD2 matches at 11 bases. Germline CDR1 and CDR2: MNHNS and SASEGT. The CDR3 contains 14 residues. J lost 4 bases, V lost 11 bases, and 8 bases had no gene match. For the CDR3, the DNA is TGTGCCGGGCGTCTAGCGGGAGGCCCAGATACGCAGTATTTT. This sequence encodes CAGRLAGGPDTQYF.

This clone was observed a few times. The chain carries TRBV2 and TRBJ1-5, with 10 nucleotides matching TRBD1. Losses at the gene ends were 4 bases for V and 6 bases for J; bases not matched to a gene: 6. The CDR3 is 15 residues long. Germline CDR1 SNHLY, CDR2 FYNNEI. CDR3 loop: CASSVRDRGPQPQHF. The CDR3 bases are TGTGCCAGCAGTGTTCGGGACAGGGGCCCTCAGCCCCAGCATTTT.

The chain is built from TRBV5-1 and TRBJ2-1, with 14 bases identical to TRBD2. This CDR3 is 16 amino acids long. V lost 0 bases and J lost 8; bases outside the gene matches: 4. Per the germline V gene, CDR1 is SGHRS and CDR2 is YFSETQ. CDR3 sequence: CASSLGGTSGSDEQFF. In nucleotides, the CDR3 is TGCGCCAGCAGCTTGGGAGGGACTAGCGGGAGCGATGAGCAGTTCTTC.

This clone showed up just a few times. This CDR3 reads CASRGTSGEFF. In DNA form, the CDR3 reads TGTGCCAGTAGGGGGACTAGCGGAGAGTTCTTC. The chain carries TRBV19 and TRBJ2-1; the match to TRBD2 covers 11 bases. CDR1 and CDR2 (germline): LNHDA, SQIVND (reference sequence). The junction had 3 bases not matched to a gene; V was cut back by 6 bases and J by 14 bases. The CDR3 runs to 11 residues.